This TCR beta chain was observed in a study of cytomegalovirus exposure and HLA in healthy donors (dated by TCRdb to the late 2010s). About the investigation overall: An earlier analysis of roughly 570 of the donors reported approximately 280 Gb of sequence data and 95 million to 120 million unique TCR beta sequences obtained from some 200 million T cells. An earlier analysis of several hundred of the donors applied high-throughput TCR beta sequencing to assess whether each TCR beta V gene segment acted as functional or pseudogenic. Every repertoire in the discovery cohort had been generated on one and the same sequencing platform. Because of strong linkage in the cohort, roughly five DR-DQ haplotypes were treated as single units for association and clustering. A later analysis re-examined previously published TCR beta repertoires from around 670 donors and added high-resolution HLA genotyping to investigate patterns of TCR occurrence. Across around 400 genotyped donors of the cohort, an average of about 240,000 unique TCR beta nucleotide sequences per donor were sequenced, and approximately 17% of those sequences were non-productive. In the later analysis, no new phenotypic data were used to find candidate immune exposures; instead, reliance was placed on TCR beta sequences and their occurrence across donors. About 310 gigabases of sequencing data and 70 million to 85 million unique TCR sequences were included in an early release covering about 620 HLA-typed donors. Besides the first cohort of around 700 subjects, a separate validation cohort made up of 90 to 150 different subjects was used. High-throughput TCR immunosequencing, statistical association of individual TCRs with disease status, and machine learning were combined to predict cytomegalovirus infection status. Donor age, sex, ethnicity and CMV serostatus were compiled alongside the repertoire data. The aim of the study was to test whether cataloging public T cell receptors could identify signatures of past pathogen exposure. A later genetic analysis took genome-wide SNP genotypes for 398 of the 666 donors and used that subset as a discovery cohort. The T cell repertoires of 666 subjects were profiled by immunosequencing and related to cytomegalovirus serostatus. The number of donors typed differed by locus, with 629-630 for A, B, C, DRB1 and DQB1, roughly 520 for DQA1, 600 to 610 for DPA1, and over 400 for DPB1. Of the 350 to 450 genotyped donors, about 80% fell in the genetic ancestry cluster associated with self-reported Caucasian donors. HLA typing covered class I and class II loci at four-digit resolution. The study at large found these results: A later analysis associated about 17,000 TCR beta sequences with specific HLA alleles at a false discovery rate of 0.05. The presence/absence analyses assumed that sequencing depth was roughly uniform across donors, and that assumption may not be true. The classifier was reported to diagnose cytomegalovirus status with high specificity and sensitivity in both the original cohort and the validation cohort. In a later analysis, HLA-associated TCR beta chains showed more clonal expansion and lower generation probabilities than non-associated chains that were equally common. A further reported finding was that TCR beta sequences accurately predicted the HLA-A and HLA-B alleles for most subjects in the first cohort. According to a later genetic analysis, donors in an Asian-associated ancestry cluster had fewer N-insertions in productive TCRs than the approximately 670-donor mean. An association between a missense DCLRE1C variant and V-gene and J-gene trimming of TCR beta chains was found in a later genetic analysis and replicated in an independent cohort. This cohort had only TCR beta chains sequenced, and the lack of alpha or paired-chain data limited which features could be detected. Linkage disequilibrium might explain the correlated functional status among segregating V segments, but an unknown experimental factor could not be excluded. A later analysis found that TCR association rates varied across HLA loci, with DRB1 alleles showing the most associated TCRs and HLA-C alleles the fewest. The study gave a list of 150 to 200 TCR beta chains associated with cytomegalovirus. Strong co-occurrence of HLA alleles, especially DR and DQ, made assigning TCR associations to individual alleles difficult. Because HLA typing was unavailable for some donors at each locus, only the typed subset was used in association tests. In vitro tests confirmed that a few of the cytomegalovirus-associated TCR beta chains recognize cytomegalovirus antigens. The earlier analysis of about 600 of the donors excluded around 17 rarely observed V segments, including chromosome 9 orphons, because counts were too low. Several of the top co-occurrence clusters appeared to be linked to parvovirus B19, influenza, CMV and Epstein-Barr virus, according to a later analysis. A cluster of highly shared sequence variants was judged likely to be a technical artifact of the sequencing pipeline. In a later analysis, most CMV-associated TCR beta chains were found to appear HLA-restricted, with HLA associations seemingly driven largely by CMV exposure. For the cohort, immune exposure information was limited to CMV serostatus. An earlier analysis of around 500 of the donors showed that most TCR beta V segments appeared in productive rearrangements either about 87% or about 30% of the time, which broadly matched IMGT annotations. The authors suggested that the approach could potentially be extended to other disease states and immunological phenotypes. While some public TCRs were present in many individuals, most TCR sequences turned up only very rarely across donors.

In total, 630 or so healthy bone marrow donors made up the cohort. All cohort members were sampled while nominally healthy, although unrecorded immune exposures were likely present. The donor was CMV seronegative and belonged to the group of under 400 seronegative cohort members. A peripheral blood sample was provided by each donor, and peripheral blood mononuclear cells were used for TCR beta sequencing. The Qiagen DNeasy Blood Extraction Kit was used to extract genomic DNA from the blood cell samples. About this clone: No antigen is known for it. No per-base quality is available; no much larger clone lies one base away.

The library was obtained by the immunoSEQ multiplex PCR assay. For the multiplex PCR, a mixture combining 60 forward primers for TCR Vbeta segments and 13 reverse primers for TCR Jbeta segments was used. The CDR3 region of rearranged TCR beta genes was amplified from genomic DNA by a multiplex PCR assay. The Illumina HiSeq System was used to sequence the amplified TCR beta libraries as 87-base-pair reads. Per the authors' processing: A later analysis counted about 76 million unique TCR beta chains across the 650 to 800 repertoires, and some 11 million of these chains were shared by at least two donors. A nearest-neighbor algorithm error-corrected the raw reads and collapsed the reads into unique sequences, merging closely related sequences to remove PCR and sequencing errors. CDR3 sequences were aligned to IMGT reference sequences to assign V, D and J gene segments. For a sequence to be retained, a match of at least six nucleotides to both a V gene segment and a J gene segment was required. A rearrangement counted as productive if the CDR3 had no stop codons and remained in frame with V and J, and every other rearrangement counted as non-productive. CDR3 was defined by IMGT convention, running from the second conserved V-encoded cysteine to the conserved J-encoded phenylalanine. The earlier analysis of 550 to 650 of the donors excluded any sequence lacking an unambiguous match to a single V gene segment. An earlier analysis of a few hundred of the donors classified V segments as functional when productive rearrangements were above 56.7% and as segregating when the standard deviation between donors was above 5%. A statistical classification framework was built to diagnose cytomegalovirus status from the catalog of TCR beta chain sequences. V and J gene assignment, in a later analysis, came from comparing TCR nucleotide sequences with IMGT/GENE-DB human TR gene sequences. In a later analysis, CDR3 sequences and most-parsimonious VDJ recombination scenarios were assigned using the TCRdist pipeline. In a later analysis, every TCR beta chain was defined by the combination of its CDR3 amino acid sequence and its V-gene family, and reads without a unique V-gene family were dropped. In a later analysis, 450 to 600 highly shared, low-generation-probability nucleotide sequences were removed to address suspected cross-contamination and a sequencing artifact. For each public chain, a later analysis derived a clonal expansion index from normalized ranks of inferred template counts within each repertoire. In a later analysis, generation probabilities were computed with a VDJ recombination model fitted to out-of-frame rearrangements, and the resulting probabilities were checked against IGoR. In a later analysis, TCR-TCR, TCR-HLA and TCR-CMV co-occurrence was scored with hypergeometric tests, and a repertoire-size bias correction was applied to TCR pairs. In a later analysis, false discovery rates were estimated by permuting HLA or CMV assignments 20 times. In a later analysis, co-occurring TCRs were grouped with DBSCAN, and TCRdist sequence similarity was added when clustering was performed within HLA-allele-positive subsets. Repertoires with fewer than 30,000 or more than 120,000 public chains, plus five repertoires with anomalous nucleotide sharing, were excluded from co-occurrence clustering. TCRdb provides this immuneACCESS table in a form limited to in-frame rearrangements. Some clones are lacking; in checked studies, under half of them reflect an unresolved V gene, and why the rest are absent is not known. The V and J calls and clone size are taken from that table; D and trimming were inferred from the DNA. The sample table shows about 170,000 clones, and 82% are seen once. The ten largest clones take up around 1.5% of the sample.

Sample: PBMCs. This receptor was taken from a male donor in good health and CMV-seronegative.

The nucleotide sequence reads as follows: TGTGCCAGCTCACTCTCGGAGACCCAGTACTTC. The resulting protein is CASSLSETQYF. The chain was built from TRBV18 and TRBJ2-5, with no confident D gene call. V was cut back by 4 bases and J by 5 bases, leaving a gap of 5 bases between them. There are 11 amino acids in the CDR3, from cysteine to phenylalanine inclusive. The retained sequence is limited to the CDR3, 33 bases, with the frame set at the first base. The germline V gene supplies CDR1 KGHSH and CDR2 LQKENI. The variable domain in full, with residues beyond the CDR3 obtained from the reference TRBV18 and TRBJ2-5 genes, is NAGVMQNPRHLVRRRGQEARLRCSPMKGHSHVYWYRQLPEEGLKFMVYLQKENIIDESGMPKERFSAEFPKEGPSILRIQQVVRGDSAAYFCASSLSETQYFGPGTRLLVL.